One and the same sample provided the 17 T cell receptor beta chains below, sequenced in a study of T-cell reconstitution after alpha-beta-depleted transplantation in children. The library targeted TCRbeta and was prepared with unique molecular identifiers. TCRdb re-derived calls from the PCR reads in MiXCR, one entry per CDR3 protein. The data show hundreds of thousands of distinct CDR3 sequences, 15% to 20% seen once. Sequenced here: PBMCs, mostly from graft donor cells, sampled 360 days after TCRalphabeta/CD19-depleted stem cell transplant. Every receptor here comes from a boy younger than two who had a stem cell transplant for Wiskott-Aldrich syndrome, so the T cells may come from the graft donor.

This clonotype showed up many times. The V gene is TRBV12-3 or TRBV12-4, the J gene TRBJ2-1; D gene ambiguous. The CDR3 totals 14 residues. Trimming pared 9 bases from V and 3 bases from J, leaving 15 bases between. The CDR3: CASTWVWSYNEQFF. CDR3 in DNA: TGTGCCAGTACGTGGGTTTGGAGCTACAATGAGCAGTTCTTC.

This clonotype was observed a handful of times. The J gene is TRBJ2-2, the V gene TRBV24-1; D ambiguous. This CDR3 has 13 amino acids. The V gene lost 5 bases and the J gene lost 5 bases, with 8 bases spanning the gap. The V gene's germline CDR1 is KGHDR and CDR2 SFDVKD. DNA of the CDR3: TGTGCCACCAGTGCGGGTCTAACCGGGGAGCTGTTTTTT. Residues: CATSAGLTGELFF.

This clonotype was detected a few times. This rearrangement joins TRBV12-3 or TRBV12-4 to TRBJ1-2; no clear D gene. There are 12 residues in the CDR3. Trimming stripped 6 bases from V and 7 bases from J, with 12 bases between. This chain's CDR3 is CASSQGRAGYTF. The CDR3 bases are TGTGCCAGCAGCCAAGGAAGGGCTGGCTACACCTTC.

CDR3 region: CASSSSSGSYEQYF. Written as DNA, the CDR3 is TGTGCCAGCAGCTCCTCTTCGGGTTCCTACGAGCAGTACTTC. The chain recombines TRBV7-2 with TRBJ2-7, with D hard to call. Per germline, CDR1 SGHTA and CDR2 FQGNSA. This CDR3 region has 14 residues. V dropped 4 bases and J dropped 1 base, with 11 bases sitting between them.

The rearrangement links TRBV15 to TRBJ1-2; D call uncertain. The length of the CDR3 is 12 residues. The V gene's germline CDR1 is LNHNV and CDR2 YYDKDF (reference sequence). Trimming stripped 1 base from V and 8 bases from J, with 8 bases between. The CDR3 DNA follows: TGTGCCACCAGCAGAGGAGGGAGAGGCTACACCTTC. Amino acids: CATSRGGRGYTF.

The table lists this clonotype with a few counts. The chain is built from TRBV12-3 or TRBV12-4 and TRBJ2-2, with D hard to call. V lost 5 bases and J 0 bases, leaving 10 bases between the germline ends. The CDR3 has 15 amino acids. CDR3: CASSPQTANTGELFF. The CDR3, as DNA: TGTGCCAGCAGTCCCCAGACCGCGAACACCGGGGAGCTGTTTTTT.

This clonotype was counted between two and nine times. The chain combines TRBV10-3 with TRBJ2-3; D may be TRBD1 (6 bases). Trimming cost V 5 bases and J 1 base, with 10 bases left between them. Germline lookup yields CDR1 ENHRY and CDR2 SYGVKD. CDR3 length: 14 residues. This CDR3 reads CAISPRTGTDTQYF. The CDR3 DNA follows: TGTGCCATCAGTCCCAGGACAGGCACAGATACGCAGTATTTT.

This clonotype has more than one count but fewer than ten. V is TRBV2 and J is TRBJ2-7; 8 nucleotides line up with TRBD1. V lost 8 bases, J lost 3 bases, and 18 bases stayed unmatched. Germline V gives CDR1 SNHLY, CDR2 FYNNEI. The CDR3 totals 17 residues. The CDR3 coding sequence is TGTGCCAGCGAAGAGGGGACAGGAATACTCCACTTCTACGAGCAGTACTTC. Its translation is CASEEGTGILHFYEQYF.

This clonotype was seen a few times. The chain employs TRBV4-1 and TRBJ2-2; 15 bases fit TRBD2. With V trimmed by 4 bases and J by 1 base, 7 bases remained unmatched. Germline values: CDR1 MGHRA, CDR2 YSYEKL. The CDR3 sequence is 19 residues long. The CDR3 region is CASSLSWTSGRENTGELFF. The CDR3 region has the DNA TGCGCCAGCAGCCTCAGTTGGACTAGCGGGAGGGAGAACACCGGGGAGCTGTTTTTT.

CDR3: CASSLTGTKNTDTQYF. For the CDR3, the DNA is TGTGCCAGCAGCTTAACCGGGACTAAAAACACAGATACGCAGTATTTT. The V call is TRBV7-6, the J call TRBJ2-3, with 7 positions matching TRBD2. V lost 2 bases to trimming and J lost 2 bases; unmatched junction nucleotides: 7. Per the germline V gene, CDR1 is SGHVS and CDR2 is FNYEAQ. The CDR3 spans 16 residues.

The chain carries TRBV12-3 or TRBV12-4 and TRBJ2-2; D perhaps matches TRBD1 (6 bases). This CDR3 is built from 15 residues. Trimming took 4 bases from V and 4 from J, leaving 13 bases between them. CDR3 nucleotides: TGTGCCAGCAGTTCGACACAGGGTTTCACCGGGGAGCTGTTTTTT. The encoded protein is CASSSTQGFTGELFF.

The rearrangement links TRBV12-3 or TRBV12-4 to TRBJ2-3; D is uncertain. V lost 6 bases to trimming and J lost 0 bases, with 7 bases between them. This CDR3 has 13 residues. CDR3 coding DNA: TGTGCCAGCAGACCCTGGAGCACAGATACGCAGTATTTT. It codes for CASRPWSTDTQYF.

Many counts were recorded for this clonotype. The rearrangement uses TRBV24-1 and TRBJ1-2; TRBD1 agrees at 7 bases. This CDR3 has 16 residues. The junction had 9 bases not matched to a gene; V was cut back by 5 bases and J by 1 base. CDR1 and CDR2 (germline): KGHDR, SFDVKD. CDR3 sequence (DNA): TGTGCCACCAGTGGGGGTCCGGGACAGATTAACTATGGCTACACCTTC. Its protein is CATSGGPGQINYGYTF.

The V and J genes are TRBV10-3 and TRBJ2-1; D may be TRBD2 (6 bases). V lost 2 bases, J lost 2 bases, and 7 bases lay in between. The V gene's germline CDR1 is ENHRY and CDR2 SYGVKD. The CDR3 is 14 amino acids. CDR3 in amino acids: CAISERLAYNEQFF. The CDR3, as DNA: TGTGCCATCAGTGAGAGACTAGCCTACAATGAGCAGTTCTTC.

The J gene is TRBJ1-6, the V gene TRBV6-5, with 8 bases aligning to TRBD1. The germline gives CDR1 MNHEY, CDR2 SVGAGI. This CDR3 spans 11 amino acids. V trimming: 6 bases; J trimming: 16 bases; junction bases outside the gene matches: 5. The CDR3 loop is CASRSRTGLHF. The CDR3 nucleotides are TGTGCCAGCAGATCAAGGACAGGGCTCCACTTT.

CDR3 in amino acids: CSAAWTSGFQETQYF. In nucleotides, the CDR3 is TGCAGTGCCGCTTGGACTAGCGGTTTCCAAGAGACCCAGTACTTC. This chain connects TRBV20-1 to TRBJ2-5, with TRBD2 matching 10 bases. V lost 6 bases and J lost 1; bases outside the gene matches: 8. This CDR3 comprises 15 residues. Germline-derived CDR1 and CDR2 are DFQATT and SNEGSKA (reference sequence).

CDR3 loop: CASSRGQGASSGGYNEQFF. The CDR3 nucleotides are TGTGCCAGCAGCCGGGGACAGGGGGCTTCTAGCGGGGGATACAATGAGCAGTTCTTC. The genes are TRBV11-1 and TRBJ2-1, with 12 positions matching TRBD1. Per the germline V gene, CDR1 is SGHAT and CDR2 is FQDESV (reference sequence). This CDR3 spans 19 amino acids. Trimming removed 5 bases from V and 4 bases from J; junction bases left unmatched: 15.